This is a list of T cell receptor beta chains from one sample in a study of CD8+CD57+ T cells in acquired aplastic anemia. TCRdb fed the reads into MiXCR, producing one record per CDR3 protein. The sample lists 180,000 or so distinct CDR3 sequences; approximately 46% were seen once. Sequences were obtained from sorted CD4+, CD8+, or CD8+CD57+ T cells (not recorded which) from PBMCs. Receptors were obtained from a human donor in good health. Both conserved end residues are part of each CDR3. D genes are given only for firm matches. Some rows have no size entry. The others give once, few or many, or a class for an expanded clone.

>TRBJ2-5|NA|TRBD2|TRBV11-2
CASSLRSLAGEGETQYF
TGTGCCAGCAGCTTAAGATCGCTAGCGGGGGAAGGAGAGACCCAGTACTTC
>TRBJ1-5|many|NA|TRBV19
CASSAGIQPQHF
TGTGCCAGTAGCGCAGGGATTCAGCCCCAGCATTTT
>TRBJ2-7|NA|NA|TRBV29-1
CSVHDLYEQYF
TGCAGCGTACATGACCTATACGAGCAGTACTTC
>TRBJ1-1|NA|TRBD1|TRBV18
CASSPGQGASAFF
TGTGCCAGCTCACCCGGACAGGGGGCGTCGGCTTTCTTT
>TRBJ1-2|once|TRBD1|TRBV20-1
CSARGDRGLNSYGYTF
TGCAGTGCTAGGGGGGACAGGGGTTTAAACTCCTATGGCTACACCTTC
>TRBJ2-5|many|NA|TRBV11-1
CASSRTRQETQYF
TGTGCCAGCAGCCGGACTCGTCAAGAGACCCAGTACTTC
>TRBJ2-1|many|NA|TRBV7-2
CASSLAGLGNEQFF
TGTGCCAGCAGCTTAGCGGGGTTGGGCAATGAGCAGTTCTTC
>TRBJ1-6|NA|NA|TRBV20-1
CSAQGPVDSPLHF
TGCAGTGCGCAGGGGCCGGTGGATTCACCCCTCCACTTT
>TRBJ2-7|many|NA|TRBV20-1
CSARDTALTTYIHEQYF
TGCAGTGCTAGAGATACGGCGCTAACCACCTATATCCACGAGCAGTACTTC
>TRBJ2-2|many|TRBD1|TRBV4-1
CASSQLDRAKSNTGELFF
TGCGCCAGCAGCCAATTAGACAGGGCTAAGAGTAACACCGGGGAGCTGTTTTTT
>TRBJ2-2|many|NA|TRBV12-3/TRBV12-4
CASSFSALLTGELFF
TGTGCCAGCAGTTTTTCGGCACTCCTCACCGGGGAGCTGTTTTTT
>TRBJ1-1|NA|NA|TRBV7-9
CASSSGSEAFF
TGTGCCAGCAGCTCGGGTTCTGAAGCTTTCTTT
>TRBJ1-2|many|NA|TRBV5-1
CASSYSSNYGYTF
TGCGCCAGCAGCTACAGCTCTAACTATGGCTACACCTTC
>TRBJ2-7|few|NA|TRBV19
CATTDEKEQYF
TGTGCCACCACGGACGAGAAGGAGCAGTACTTC
>TRBJ1-2|many|TRBD1|TRBV9
CASSVGSEGASGYTF
TGTGCCAGCAGCGTAGGTTCGGAGGGGGCCAGTGGCTACACCTTC
>TRBJ1-4|NA|NA|TRBV25-1
CASSESAGSTNEKLFF
TGTGCCAGCAGTGAATCCGCAGGTTCCACTAATGAAAAACTGTTTTTT
>TRBJ1-1|NA|NA|TRBV7-3
CASSSGGGLAFF
TGTGCCAGCAGCTCCGGGGGTGGATTAGCTTTCTTT
>TRBJ2-3|NA|NA|TRBV29-1
CSVEDLVRDTQYF
TGCAGCGTTGAAGATCTGGTGCGGGATACGCAGTATTTT
>TRBJ2-1|NA|TRBD2|TRBV4-1
CASSQGLAGKTYNERFF
TGCGCCAGCAGCCAAGGATTAGCGGGAAAAACCTACAATGAGCGGTTCTTC
>TRBJ2-7|NA|NA|TRBV3-1
CASSLQGFGYEQYF
TGTGCCAGCAGCTTACAGGGATTCGGTTACGAGCAGTACTTC
>TRBJ2-5|NA|NA|TRBV6-2/TRBV6-3
CASRPVGQETQYF
TGTGCCAGCCGACCGGTAGGGCAAGAGACCCAGTACTTC
>TRBJ2-7|many|TRBD2|TRBV15
CATSRLTGGQSYEQYF
TGTGCCACCAGCAGGCTGACGGGAGGCCAGTCCTACGAGCAGTACTTC
>TRBJ2-3|many|TRBD2|TRBV7-2
CASSLAFGLAGREGSTDTQYF
TGTGCCAGCAGCTTAGCTTTCGGGCTAGCGGGCCGCGAAGGGAGCACAGATACGCAGTATTTT
>TRBJ1-5|NA|NA|TRBV2
CASSLGRGSNQPQHF
TGTGCCAGCAGTCTCGGACGCGGTAGCAATCAGCCCCAGCATTTT
>TRBJ2-1|many|NA|TRBV14
CASSLGYNEQFF
TGTGCCAGCAGCCTTGGATACAATGAGCAGTTCTTC
>TRBJ2-1|NA|NA|TRBV20-1
CSVGFRNEQFF
TGCAGTGTCGGCTTTCGCAATGAGCAGTTCTTC
>TRBJ1-6|few|NA|TRBV28
CASSPRNGYSPLHF
TGTGCCAGCAGTCCGAGAAATGGTTACTCACCCCTCCACTTT
>TRBJ2-1|many|NA|TRBV5-1
CASGEGGGYNEQFF
TGCGCCAGCGGCGAAGGTGGAGGTTACAATGAGCAGTTCTTC
>TRBJ1-2|NA|NA|TRBV3-1
CASSQDRWGGYTF
TGTGCCAGCAGCCAAGATCGGTGGGGCGGCTACACCTTC